The present entry profiles one TCR beta chain with its context. Its antigen is still unknown. These data originate in a study of long-term antiretroviral therapy in people with HIV. Points from the study as a whole: Following ART, diversity rose but still fell short of transplant donor controls.

An immunoSEQ assay, version v3.0, was performed at survey level. Sequencing targeted about 40,000-50,000 T-cell genomes per sample. Libraries were prepared by immunoSEQ multiplex PCR; TCRdb keeps only in-frame clonotypes and omits some of them. The table shows approximately 15,000 clones, with around 84% occurring only once. J lost 1 base, V lost 0 bases, and 4 bases had no gene match. The CDR3 runs 16 residues. CDR1 and CDR2 (germline): LGHNA, YSLEER. Two or more post-ART PBMC samples, plus at least one pre-ART sample, were available for each donor. The V gene is TRBV4-3, the J gene TRBJ2-7, with 9 bases fitting TRBD1. The sequencing used unsorted PBMCs, collected 0.1 years after starting antiretroviral therapy. The receptor comes from a man younger than 35 with HIV. Written as DNA, the CDR3 is TGCGCCAGCAGCCAAGATGCCGGGACAGGGTCCTACGAGCAGTACTTC. It is translated as CASSQDAGTGSYEQYF.